The 20 T cell receptor beta chains presented below share a single source sample, sequenced in a study of blood T cell repertoires in COVID-19. Data came from immunoSEQ multiplex PCR; TCRdb stores just in-frame clones and leaves some out. The repertoire holds about 130,000 clones, with around 80% as singletons. Sequences were obtained from PBMCs or T cells enriched from blood (not recorded which). The receptors shown here come from a woman in her fifties or sixties who had recovered from COVID-19.

A few counts support this clone. This chain links TRBV6-5 with TRBJ2-7, with D hard to call. Germline V gene lookup returns CDR1 MNHEY and CDR2 SVGAGI. The CDR3 is made up of 15 amino acids. The V and J ends lost 6 bases and 2 bases respectively, with 17 bases between them. The CDR3 region is CASRNPLGYTYEQYF. In nucleotides, the CDR3 is TGTGCCAGCAGAAACCCTCTAGGATACACCTACGAGCAGTACTTC.

The genes are TRBV5-6 and TRBJ1-2, with 9 bases fitting TRBD1. J gave up 3 bases and V 5 bases, and 17 bases lay outside the gene matches. This CDR3 contains 18 residues. Germline CDR1 is SGHDT and CDR2 is YYEEEE. CDR3 in DNA: TGTGCCAGCAGACCTACGGGACAGGGAAGGGCCTGGCACTATGGCTACACCTTC. Its translation is CASRPTGQGRAWHYGYTF.

The chain uses TRBV7-9 and TRBJ1-2; TRBD1 matches 7 bases. This CDR3 region has 15 residues. V lost 5 bases to trimming and J lost 4 bases; unmatched junction nucleotides: 10. CDR1 and CDR2 (germline): SEHNR, FQNEAQ (reference sequence). The DNA for the CDR3 is TGTGCCAGCAGCCAGGGACAGAGCTTGGCCTATGGCTACACCTTC. Translated: CASSQGQSLAYGYTF.

The chain has TRBV18 and TRBJ2-7; 9 nucleotides agree with TRBD1. The CDR3 runs to 14 residues. Per germline, CDR1 KGHSH and CDR2 LQKENI. V dropped 8 bases and J dropped 6; count of bases not matched to a gene: 11. CDR3 nucleotides: TGTGCCAGCAGGGGACAGGGTAGTAATGGCGAGCAGTACTTC. As protein: CASRGQGSNGEQYF. The full variable domain, completed using reference TRBV18 and TRBJ2-7, is NAGVMQNPRHLVRRRGQEARLRCSPMKGHSHVYWYRQLPEEGLKFMVYLQKENIIDESGMPKERFSAEFPKEGPSILRIQQVVRGDSAAYFCASRGQGSNGEQYFGPGTRLTVT.

The genes are TRBV12-3 or TRBV12-4 and TRBJ2-5; 7 bases match TRBD1. V trimming: 5 bases; J trimming: 4 bases; junction bases outside the gene matches: 4. This CDR3 is 13 amino acids long. The CDR3 loop reads CASSPTGPETQYF. As DNA, the CDR3 is TGTGCCAGCAGTCCGACAGGGCCAGAGACCCAGTACTTC.

The chain couples TRBV9 to TRBJ2-2, with 8 bases aligning to TRBD1. There are 16 residues in the CDR3. Unmatched junction bases numbered 5, after V lost 4 bases and J lost 0 bases. The germline CDR1 and CDR2 sequences are SGDLS and YYNGEE. CDR3 residues: CASSLRQGTNTGELFF. The CDR3 DNA follows: TGTGCCAGCAGCCTCCGACAGGGGACGAACACCGGGGAGCTGTTTTTT. The complete variable domain, with remaining parts taken from reference TRBV9 and TRBJ2-2, reads DSGVTQTPKHLITATGQRVTLRCSPRSGDLSVYWYQQSLDQGLQFLIQYYNGEERAKGNILERFSAQQFPDLHSELNLSSLELGDSALYFCASSLRQGTNTGELFFGEGSRLTVL.

The chain is built from TRBV5-1 and TRBJ2-5, with a tentative D call TRBD1 (6 bases). V was trimmed by 0 bases and J by 5 bases, leaving 14 bases between them. CDR3 length equals 15 residues. Germline V CDR1 and CDR2: SGHRS, YFSETQ. The CDR3 region is CASSLAGTNSETQYF. CDR3 nucleotides: TGCGCCAGCAGCTTGGCGGGGACAAACTCGGAGACCCAGTACTTC.

The J gene is TRBJ2-1, the V gene TRBV28; 12 bases map to TRBD2. Looked up from germline, CDR1 is MDHEN and CDR2 is SYDVKM. CDR3 length equals 19 residues. With V trimmed by 1 base and J by 4 bases, 11 bases remained unmatched. The CDR3 spells CASSLFGSSGGGLYNEQFF. The CDR3, as DNA: TGTGCCAGCAGTTTATTCGGTTCTAGCGGGGGGGGTCTGTACAATGAGCAGTTCTTC.

This chain uses TRBV5-6 with TRBJ1-5; a weak D match, TRBD1 (5 bases). Per germline, CDR1 SGHDT and CDR2 YYEEEE. The V end was cut by 1 base, the J end by 1 base, with 12 bases between. The CDR3 is 16 residues long. CDR3 DNA sequence: TGTGCCAGCAGCTTGCTAGGGGCAGGCAGCAATCAGCCCCAGCATTTT. Translation: CASSLLGAGSNQPQHF.

This chain connects TRBV14 to TRBJ2-3; TRBD2 agrees at 11 bases. Trimming took 1 base from V and 0 from J; bases not matched to a gene: 9. The germline V gene has CDR1 SGHDN and CDR2 FVKESK. This CDR3 has 19 amino acids. The CDR3 DNA is TGTGCCAGCAGCCAAGGACTCCTAGCGGGGGGCCTGAGCACAGATACGCAGTATTTT. Protein sequence: CASSQGLLAGGLSTDTQYF.

The gene calls are TRBV3-1 (or the pseudogene TRBV3-2) and TRBJ2-2, with TRBD2 as a possible D gene (5 bases). Germline assignment: CDR1 LGHDT and CDR2 YNNKEL (reference sequence). V was trimmed by 0 bases and J by 6 bases, leaving 11 bases between them. There are 15 residues in the CDR3. CDR3 coding DNA: TGTGCCAGCAGCCAAGATCTAGCATCGTCCGGGGAGCTGTTTTTT. Amino acid sequence: CASSQDLASSGELFF.

The genes are TRBV3-1 (or the pseudogene TRBV3-2) and TRBJ1-4; 7 nucleotides line up with TRBD1. The CDR3 runs to 16 residues. V shed 0 bases and J 5 bases; nucleotides not matched to a gene: 6. Germline CDR1 is LGHDT and CDR2 is YNNKEL (reference sequence). The CDR3 loop is CASSQDRAGGNEKLFF. The DNA for the CDR3 is TGTGCCAGCAGCCAAGATCGGGCAGGGGGGAATGAAAAACTGTTTTTT.

V and J are TRBV15 and TRBJ2-5; unclear D gene. Germline CDR1 and CDR2: LNHNV and YYDKDF (reference sequence). V lost 0 bases and J 3 bases, leaving 11 bases between the germline ends. The CDR3 covers 15 residues. CDR3 sequence (DNA): TGTGCCACCAGCAGAGATAATGCCTATAAAGAGACCCAGTACTTC. Protein: CATSRDNAYKETQYF.

V usage is TRBV7-3 and J usage is TRBJ1-2; D might be TRBD1 (6 bases). Germline-derived CDR1 and CDR2 are SGHTA and FQGTGA. This CDR3 contains 13 residues. V was cut by 4 bases and J by 8 bases, with 14 bases left in between. The CDR3 loop is CASSSYSDRGYTF. The CDR3 DNA reads as TGTGCCAGCAGCTCTTATTCCGACAGGGGCTACACCTTC.

This clone was detected once. The chain is built from TRBV11-2 and TRBJ1-6; TRBD1 matches at 7 bases. Trimming took 5 bases from V and 6 from J; bases not matched to a gene: 10. Germline CDR1 SGHAT, CDR2 FQNNGV. This CDR3 contains 16 residues. CDR3 residues: CASSLAGQVVNSPLHF. The CDR3 coding sequence is TGTGCCAGCAGCCTCGCCGGACAGGTCGTTAATTCACCCCTCCACTTT.

The chain uses TRBV28 and TRBJ2-4; no clear D gene. The length of the CDR3 is 15 residues. The V gene's germline CDR1 is MDHEN and CDR2 SYDVKM. Trimming removed 6 bases at V and 3 bases at J, with 15 bases between. DNA for the CDR3: TGTGCCAGCAGCTCCCGGCAGGCAGGCAAAAACATTCAGTACTTC. This encodes CASSSRQAGKNIQYF.

The rearrangement links TRBV6-5 to TRBJ2-7; possible D gene TRBD2, 5 bases. The germline gives CDR1 MNHEY, CDR2 SVGAGI. The CDR3 runs 13 residues. V shed 6 bases and J shed 4 bases, with 13 bases lying between them. The CDR3 DNA sequence: TGTGCCAGCAGAAACCCTGAGGGATACGAGCAGTACGTC. Translated: CASRNPEGYEQYV.

A single count supports this clone. V usage is TRBV4-1 and J usage is TRBJ2-7; TRBD1 agrees at 12 bases. Germline CDR1 is MGHRA and CDR2 is YSYEKL. This CDR3 has 14 amino acids. V dropped 4 bases and J dropped 5; count of bases not matched to a gene: 3. CDR3 amino acids: CASSRGTGGDEQYF. CDR3 DNA: TGCGCCAGCAGCCGAGGGACAGGGGGCGACGAGCAGTACTTC.

This chain's CDR3 is CASSNHLRGGFDEQFF. CDR3 DNA sequence: TGTGCCAGCAGTAACCACTTGCGGGGGGGCTTCGATGAGCAGTTCTTC. The chain joins TRBV6-6 to TRBJ2-1; TRBD2 matches at 9 bases. The CDR3 has 16 amino acids. CDR1 MNHNY and CDR2 SVGAGI come from the germline V gene (reference sequence). With 5 bases clipped from V and 8 bases from J, the junction kept 13 bases outside the gene matches.

The chain uses TRBV27 and TRBJ1-1; possible D gene TRBD1, 5 bases. Germline CDR1 is MNHEY and CDR2 is SMNVEV (reference sequence). Trimming shortened V by 3 bases and J by 4 bases, and 9 bases separated the two germline ends. This CDR3 spans 13 amino acids. CDR3 residues: CASSFRVGTEAFF. CDR3 coding DNA: TGTGCCAGCAGTTTCAGGGTAGGCACTGAAGCTTTCTTT.